This T cell receptor (beta chain) was captured by sequencing in a study of CD8 T cells in ankylosing spondylitis. Study outcomes and limitations: It appeared that ankylosing spondylitis blood was characterized by a TCR beta motif of under ten highly homologous variants.

The CDR3 totals 16 residues. With V trimmed by 5 bases and J by 0 bases, 9 bases remained unmatched. CDR1 ENHRY and CDR2 SYGVKD come from the germline V gene. With molecular barcodes, quantitative 5'-RACE was used to make the TCR beta libraries. Each CDR3 protein is one row after TCRdb ran MiXCR on the 5' RACE reads. Of under 200,000 distinct CDR3 sequences listed, 9.5% to 13% are singletons. This clonotype was counted ten times or more. Its antigen is currently unknown. This TCR came from a male donor with ankylosing spondylitis or in good health (not recorded which). The sequenced sample consisted of blood, either unsorted or a sorted T cell fraction (not recorded which). The V gene is TRBV10-3, the J gene TRBJ2-7; 8 bases are a match to TRBD2. Written as DNA, the CDR3 is TGTGCCATCAGTAACACCGGGGGGGACGCCTCCTACGAGCAGTACTTC. As protein: CAISNTGGDASYEQYF.